Listed here are 7 T cell receptor beta chains from one sample, sequenced in a study of brain T cells in children with intractable seizures. Repertoires were generated with immunoSEQ multiplex PCR, while TCRdb's copy carries only in-frame clones and drops some. This table holds under 400,000 clones, roughly 93% found once. The time point here: blood from clinic visit 5 months post-surgery; TSC patient then seizure free. The input for sequencing was peripheral blood, taken roughly 5 months after surgery. The receptors derive from a boy under two years old with tuberous sclerosis and intractable seizures.

The gene calls are TRBV5-8 and TRBJ2-5; TRBD2 is a possible D gene (6 bases). The length of the CDR3 is 14 residues. Germline CDR1 is SGHTS and CDR2 is YDEGEE. V lost 6 bases and J lost 4, with 16 bases in between. The CDR3 sequence: CASNPLAAVETQYF. DNA for the CDR3: TGTGCCAGCAACCCACTAGCCGCCGTAGAGACCCAGTACTTC.

The rearrangement links TRBV12-5 to TRBJ2-7; maybe TRBD2 (7 bases). The CDR3 consists of 16 residues. Germline CDR1 and CDR2: LGHNT and FRNRAP. V was clipped by 0 bases and J by 2 bases, with 14 bases between them. CDR3 amino acids: CASGLVLRGTTYEQYF. DNA for the CDR3: TGTGCTAGTGGTTTGGTACTTAGGGGGACTACCTACGAGCAGTACTTC.

The rearrangement joins TRBV7-9 to TRBJ2-2; 10 positions agree with TRBD2. The CDR3 is 17 amino acids. The V gene's germline CDR1 is SEHNR and CDR2 FQNEAQ (reference sequence). Trimming cost V 1 base and J 4 bases; bases outside gene matches: 6. The CDR3 DNA reads as TGTGCCAGCAGCTTAGGAGCGGGAGGGTCGGTCACCGGGGAGCTGTTTTTT. Amino acid sequence: CASSLGAGGSVTGELFF.

The chain uses TRBV2 and TRBJ1-4, with 9 bases aligning to TRBD1. The CDR3 length is 15 residues. CDR1 and CDR2 (germline): SNHLY, FYNNEI. V lost 4 bases and J lost 0; bases outside the gene matches: 0. The CDR3 reads CASSGTGATNEKLFF. The CDR3 DNA sequence: TGTGCCAGCAGTGGGACAGGGGCAACTAATGAAAAACTGTTTTTT. Full variable domain (missing parts from reference TRBV2 and TRBJ1-4): EPEVTQTPSHQVTQMGQEVILRCVPISNHLYFYWYRQILGQKVEFLVSFYNNEISEKSEIFDDQFSVERPDGSNFTLKIRSTKLEDSAMYFCASSGTGATNEKLFFGSGTQLSVL.

The chain uses TRBV2 and TRBJ1-1; no firm D call. V was pared by 7 bases and J by 4 bases, with 13 bases between. Germline lookup yields CDR1 SNHLY and CDR2 FYNNEI. CDR3 length equals 13 residues. This CDR3 reads CASNTKVSTEAFF. The CDR3 coding sequence is TGTGCCAGCAATACCAAGGTTAGCACTGAAGCTTTCTTT. Using reference TRBV2 and TRBJ1-1 for the parts outside the CDR3, the full variable domain is EPEVTQTPSHQVTQMGQEVILRCVPISNHLYFYWYRQILGQKVEFLVSFYNNEISEKSEIFDDQFSVERPDGSNFTLKIRSTKLEDSAMYFCASNTKVSTEAFFGQGTRLTVV.

In this sample, this clone turned up a few times. The CDR3 loop reads CATSDSLGTDQPQHF. CDR3 DNA: TGTGCCACCAGTGATTCCCTCGGGACGGATCAGCCCCAGCATTTT. The chain has TRBV24-1 and TRBJ1-5; TRBD1 might be the D (5 bases). This CDR3 region has 15 residues. V lost 2 bases, J lost 5 bases, and 12 bases lay in between. Germline V CDR1 and CDR2: KGHDR, SFDVKD.

The J gene is TRBJ2-1, the V gene TRBV4-1, with 8 bases lining up with TRBD2. There are 15 residues in the CDR3. With 4 bases clipped from V and 6 bases from J, the junction kept 8 bases outside the gene matches. Looked up from germline, CDR1 is MGHRA and CDR2 is YSYEKL. The CDR3 nucleotides are TGCGCCAGCAGCCTGGGACTAGTGGGGGGCAATGAGCAGTTCTTC. Its translation is CASSLGLVGGNEQFF.